Given below is one T cell receptor beta chain in context. The CDR3 has 14 residues. V lost 4 bases to trimming and J lost 7 bases; unmatched junction nucleotides: 5. Looked up from germline, CDR1 is SGHRS and CDR2 is YFSETQ. These data belong to a study of blood T cell repertoires in COVID-19. Study-wide background: PBMCs, B-cell-depleted T cells, or T cells were the source of the cDNA or gDNA that made up the material.

Symptom resolution, clearance, or two negative PCRs marked donors in Cohort 3 as recovered. This table comes from immunoSEQ multiplex PCR, and its TCRdb copy is limited to in-frame clones, with some not included. The sample yields about 300,000 clones, approximately 84% seen once. V is TRBV5-1 and J is TRBJ2-3; 11 bases align to TRBD1. The specimen sequenced was PBMCs or T cells enriched from blood (not recorded which). The TCR sequence derives from a man in his thirties or forties who had recovered from COVID-19. The CDR3 nucleotides read TGCGCCAGCAGCGCAGGACAGGGGGCACATACGCAGTATTTT. The encoded protein is CASSAGQGAHTQYF.